These 30 T cell receptor beta chains were all obtained from the same sample, sequenced in a study of blood T cells in healthy people across ages. Combining a sample-barcoded 5' primer with a J-beta primer mix, a second PCR ran for about 6 to 12 cycles. A single record per CDR3 protein comes from TCRdb applying MiXCR to the 5' RACE reads. The profile covers about 780,000 distinct CDR3 sequences, with 46% appearing a single time and roughly 18% taken by the ten largest. Sequenced material: blood. All receptors derive from a man older than 75 in good health.

This clonotype was picked up one time. The rearrangement uses TRBV20-1 and TRBJ2-7; perhaps TRBD2 as D (6 bases). Trimming pared 3 bases from V and 0 bases from J, leaving 12 bases between. The CDR3 covers 14 residues. Germline V gives CDR1 DFQATT, CDR2 SNEGSKA (reference sequence). In DNA form, the CDR3 reads TGCAGTGCTAGGGGTGGCGGGGACTCCTACGAGCAGTACTTC. Encoded protein: CSARGGGDSYEQYF.

This clonotype was observed a few times. The chain links TRBV12-3 or TRBV12-4 to TRBJ2-3, with 10 bases that match TRBD2. This CDR3 is 15 amino acids long. Trimming took 4 bases from V and 7 from J; bases not matched to a gene: 8. CDR3 nucleotides: TGTGCCAGCAGTTCTTTGGCTAGCGGGAGTAATACGCAGTATTTT. It translates to CASSSLASGSNTQYF.

This clonotype was seen only a few times. This rearrangement joins TRBV6-6 to TRBJ2-7, with unresolved D. CDR1 and CDR2 (germline): MNHNY, SVGAGI (reference sequence). This CDR3 is 16 amino acids long. The germline V and J ends were trimmed by 2 bases and 1 base, with 15 bases remaining between them. The CDR3 DNA reads TGTGCCAGCAGTTACGGGCAGTATCCTTATTCCTACGAGCAGTACTTC. This sequence encodes CASSYGQYPYSYEQYF.

The chain joins TRBV10-3 to TRBJ1-2, with unresolved D. The CDR3 has 11 residues. Germline V gene sequence: CDR1 ENHRY, CDR2 SYGVKD. V was trimmed by 5 bases and J by 7 bases, leaving 8 bases between them. In DNA, the CDR3 is TGTGCCATCAGTTTCGGCGGTGGCTACACCTTC. It is translated as CAISFGGGYTF.

This chain connects TRBV4-2 to TRBJ2-7; D might be TRBD1 or TRBD2, each matching 5 bases. Germline CDR1 LGHNA, CDR2 YNFKEQ. The CDR3 totals 18 residues. The V gene lost 0 bases and the J gene lost 0 bases, with 18 bases spanning the gap. The CDR3 nucleotides are TGTGCCAGCAGCCAAGATGGGGTCGGGGCAGGGAGCTCCTACGAGCAGTACTTC. Protein sequence: CASSQDGVGAGSSYEQYF.

In its sample, this clonotype was seen a few times. At one boundary the junction diverges from the germline segment, which might be a read error. The chain links TRBV27 to TRBJ2-5, with TRBD2 matching over 9 bases. The CDR3 has 15 amino acids. CDR1 and CDR2 (germline): MNHEY, SMNVEV (reference sequence). The CDR3 bases are TGTGCCGGCAGTCCCTGGACTAGCGTCCGGGAGACCCAGTACTTC. Protein sequence: CAGSPWTSVRETQYF.

The chain links TRBV11-1 to TRBJ2-7; possibly TRBD1 for D (5 bases). Between the trimmed V and J ends, which lost 5 bases and 0 bases, there was a span of 14 bases. The germline V gene encodes CDR1 SGHAT and CDR2 FQDESV (reference sequence). This CDR3 is 15 amino acids long. CDR3 in amino acids: CASSNGRQGSYEQYF. CDR3 in DNA: TGTGCCAGCAGCAATGGCCGGCAGGGCTCCTACGAGCAGTACTTC.

The CDR3 sequence is CATSDSGTSGLKGQYF. DNA for the CDR3: TGTGCCACCAGTGATTCCGGGACTAGCGGACTTAAAGGGCAGTACTTC. This rearrangement joins TRBV24-1 to TRBJ2-4; 11 bases fit TRBD2. This CDR3 spans 16 amino acids. V shed 2 bases and J 13 bases; nucleotides not matched to a gene: 12. Per germline, CDR1 KGHDR and CDR2 SFDVKD.

The chain joins TRBV7-8 to TRBJ2-5; 7 bases align to TRBD2. This CDR3 is built from 14 residues. Germline loops: CDR1 SGHVS, CDR2 FQNEAQ. V lost 4 bases, J lost 4 bases, and 6 bases stayed unmatched. This CDR3 is CASSSTSSGETQYF. The DNA of the CDR3 is TGTGCCAGCAGCTCGACTAGCTCGGGAGAGACCCAGTACTTC.

This clonotype was counted a single time. The chain employs TRBV20-1 and TRBJ1-1; D not resolved. There are 16 residues in the CDR3. Trimming stripped 3 bases from V and 0 bases from J, with 17 bases between. Germline CDR1 reads DFQATT; CDR2 reads SNEGSKA (reference sequence). The CDR3 DNA is TGCAGTGCTAGGGACGATCAACAGAGGATGAACACTGAAGCTTTCTTT. The encoded protein is CSARDDQQRMNTEAFF.

On this clonotype: One end of the junction is discordant with germline, which a read error may explain. CDR3 sequence reads: CASSRPRGLLDTRYF. As DNA, the CDR3 is TGTGCCAGCAGTCGACCTCGGGGGCTGCTGGATACGCGGTATTTT. This sequence joins TRBV28 and TRBJ2-3; the D call may be TRBD1 or TRBD2 (6 bases each). The CDR3 is 15 residues long. From germline, CDR1 is MDHEN and CDR2 SYDVKM.

The chain uses TRBV29-1 and TRBJ2-7, with 7 bases fitting TRBD2. The CDR3 sequence is 16 residues long. Germline loops: CDR1 SQVTM, CDR2 ANQGSEA. V gave up 5 bases and J gave up 0 bases; unmatched junction bases: 13. This CDR3 reads CSVFRPSGSASYEQYF. The CDR3, as DNA: TGCAGCGTTTTCCGACCTAGCGGTTCAGCCTCCTACGAGCAGTACTTC.

This clonotype was seen ten or more times. The gene calls are TRBV11-1 and TRBJ2-7; 9 bases are a match to TRBD1. The CDR3 sequence is 14 residues long. The germline V gene has CDR1 SGHAT and CDR2 FQDESV (reference sequence). V shed 3 bases, J shed 3 bases, and the junction held 3 bases outside the gene matches. CDR3 sequence (DNA): TGTGCCAGCAGCTTCCCGGGACAGGGCTACGAGCAGTACTTC. Translation gives CASSFPGQGYEQYF.

This clonotype was detected a few times. The rearrangement links TRBV4-3 to TRBJ2-4; 9 positions match TRBD1. The V and J ends lost 4 bases and 3 bases, in that order; junction bases with no gene match: 7. The CDR3 is 16 residues long. From germline, CDR1 is LGHNA and CDR2 YSLEER. The CDR3 spells CASSLGQGLDKNIQYF. The CDR3 nucleotides read TGCGCCAGCAGCCTCGGACAGGGGCTAGACAAAAACATTCAGTACTTC.

V gene TRBV5-1 combines with J gene TRBJ2-5; TRBD1 might be the D (6 bases). Germline V gives CDR1 SGHRS, CDR2 YFSETQ. Trimming left V 4 bases short and J 5 bases short, with 12 bases between. The length of the CDR3 is 13 residues. The CDR3 here is CASSTGQVETQYF. CDR3 sequence (DNA): TGCGCCAGCAGCACAGGGCAAGTGGAGACCCAGTACTTC. The whole variable domain, filled in from reference TRBV5-1 and TRBJ2-5, reads KAGVTQTPRYLIKTRGQQVTLSCSPISGHRSVSWYQQTPGQGLQFLFEYFSETQRNKGNFPGRFSGRQFSNSRSEMNVSTLELGDSALYLCASSTGQVETQYFGPGTRLLVL.

Ten or more counts support this clonotype. V usage is TRBV3-1 and J usage is TRBJ2-6; D remains unclear. V dropped 1 base and J dropped 0 bases, with 10 bases sitting between them. This CDR3 region has 17 residues. Germline-derived CDR1 and CDR2 are LGHDT and YNNKEL (reference sequence). CDR3 loop: CASSQGLMGSGANVLTF. The CDR3 DNA reads as TGTGCCAGCAGCCAAGGACTCATGGGCTCTGGGGCCAACGTCCTGACTTTC.

This clonotype was found a few times. V is TRBV4-3 and J is TRBJ2-1, with TRBD2 matching over 10 bases. Per the germline V gene, CDR1 is LGHNA and CDR2 is YSLEER. Unmatched junction bases numbered 11, after V lost 1 base and J lost 8 bases. This CDR3 is 17 amino acids long. CDR3 DNA: TGCGCCAGCAGCCAAGCTGGGACTAGCGATACGTATTATGAGCAGTTCTTC. This sequence encodes CASSQAGTSDTYYEQFF.

The V gene is TRBV13, the J gene TRBJ2-7; TRBD1 might be the D (6 bases). Trimming shortened V by 5 bases and J by 6 bases, and 14 bases separated the two germline ends. Germline values: CDR1 PRHDT, CDR2 FYEKMQ (reference sequence). This CDR3 comprises 13 residues. CDR3 sequence reads: CASSENRVCEQYF. Here the CDR3 DNA reads TGTGCCAGCAGCGAAAACAGGGTATGCGAGCAGTACTTC.

The chain joins TRBV5-1 to TRBJ2-1; 13 nucleotides match TRBD2. Germline V lookup: CDR1 SGHRS, CDR2 YFSETQ. CDR3 length: 15 residues. V lost 4 bases, J lost 13 bases, and 11 bases stayed unmatched. The CDR3 spells CASSTGTSGIKTQFF. The CDR3 bases are TGCGCCAGCAGCACCGGGACTAGCGGGATAAAGACCCAGTTCTTC. Looking up the rest from reference TRBV5-1 and TRBJ2-1 gives the full variable domain: KAGVTQTPRYLIKTRGQQVTLSCSPISGHRSVSWYQQTPGQGLQFLFEYFSETQRNKGNFPGRFSGRQFSNSRSEMNVSTLELGDSALYLCASSTGTSGIKTQFFGPGTRLTVL.

V usage is TRBV6-5 and J usage is TRBJ2-1; the D gene is possibly TRBD2 (5 bases). V was cut by 1 base and J by 1 base, with 20 bases left in between. CDR1 and CDR2 from the germline V gene are MNHEY and SVGAGI. The CDR3 runs to 19 residues. CDR3 nucleotides: TGTGCCAGCAGTTACTTTAGTCGTGTCGGGATCGGGTCCTACAATGAGCAGTTCTTC. Translating it yields CASSYFSRVGIGSYNEQFF.

The chain joins TRBV4-3 to TRBJ2-7; 8 bases match TRBD2. Germline CDR1 reads LGHNA; CDR2 reads YSLEER. There are 15 residues in the CDR3. The ends lost 3 bases at V and 0 bases at J; junction bases unmatched: 4. The CDR3, as DNA: TGCGCCAGCAGCCAGGGACTAGGTCGCTCCTACGAGCAGTACTTC. Its translation: CASSQGLGRSYEQYF.

This clonotype has a single count. The chain is built from TRBV28 and TRBJ1-6; no clear D. Germline CDR1 and CDR2: MDHEN and SYDVKM. V shed 5 bases and J shed 9 bases, with 8 bases lying between them. This CDR3 contains 12 residues. CDR3 protein: CASSTPSSPLHF. As DNA, the CDR3 is TGTGCCAGCAGTACCCCCAGTTCACCCCTCCACTTT.

This clonotype was detected only once. CDR3 region: CASRPSGKKGQFF. The CDR3 DNA reads TGTGCCAGCAGGCCCTCGGGGAAAAAGGGGCAGTTCTTC. The chain recombines TRBV12-3 or TRBV12-4 with TRBJ2-1; tentatively, D is TRBD2 (5 bases). V was clipped by 6 bases and J by 12 bases, with 18 bases between them. There are 13 residues in the CDR3.

The chain combines TRBV18 with TRBJ1-1; D might be TRBD1 (6 bases). From germline, CDR1 is KGHSH and CDR2 LQKENI. Trimming removed 1 base from V and 2 bases from J, with 11 bases in between. The CDR3 runs 15 residues. The chain's CDR3 is CASSPQKGGNTEAFF. The CDR3 DNA sequence: TGTGCCAGCTCACCACAAAAAGGGGGTAACACTGAAGCTTTCTTT.

V and J are TRBV29-1 and TRBJ2-3; D gene uncertain. The CDR3 extends over 13 amino acids. CDR1 and CDR2 (germline): SQVTM, ANQGSEA. Trimming took 4 bases from V and 3 from J, leaving 11 bases between them. The CDR3 loop reads CSVAGLVTDTQYF. In DNA, the CDR3 is TGCAGCGTTGCCGGTCTTGTAACAGATACGCAGTATTTT.

The V call is TRBV6-2 or TRBV6-3, the J call TRBJ2-3; tentatively, D is TRBD2 (6 bases). The CDR3 consists of 18 residues. V lost 2 bases and J lost 0, with 18 bases in between. The germline V gene encodes CDR1 MNHEY and CDR2 SVGEGT. DNA for the CDR3: TGTGCCAGCAGTTACGTCCTACTAGCCGGGGGTAGCACAGATACGCAGTATTTT. This gives the protein CASSYVLLAGGSTDTQYF.

This clonotype was picked up a small number of times. The chain recombines TRBV7-2 with TRBJ1-5; tentatively, D is TRBD1 (6 bases). Germline CDR1 reads SGHTA; CDR2 reads FQGNSA. Trimming cost V 4 bases and J 9 bases, with 16 bases left between them. This CDR3 is 14 amino acids long. Written as DNA, the CDR3 is TGTGCCAGCAGCTCAGGGGCCATTGAGACGCCCCAGCATTTT. As protein: CASSSGAIETPQHF.

The table lists this clonotype with a few counts. This sequence joins TRBV7-6 and TRBJ2-3, with D possibly called TRBD1 or TRBD2 (6 bases each). This CDR3 contains 14 residues. V dropped 5 bases and J dropped 4 bases, with 13 bases sitting between them. The germline V gene encodes CDR1 SGHVS and CDR2 FNYEAQ. The CDR3 loop is CASSPAGEADTQYF. CDR3 in DNA: TGTGCCAGCAGCCCTGCAGGGGAGGCAGATACGCAGTATTTT.

In its sample, this clonotype was seen many times. The rearrangement links TRBV7-2 to TRBJ2-7, with 11 nucleotides matching TRBD2. This CDR3 is built from 17 residues. Trimming cost V 0 bases and J 1 base; bases outside gene matches: 5. Germline V gene lookup returns CDR1 SGHTA and CDR2 FQGNSA. CDR3 bases: TGTGCCAGCAGCTTAGCGAAGGGACTAGCGGCATCCTACGAGCAGTACTTC. Translating it yields CASSLAKGLAASYEQYF.

The chain employs TRBV20-1 and TRBJ1-5, with no clear D. V was shortened by 4 bases and J by 4 bases, with 11 bases between the two germline ends. CDR3 length: 13 residues. Germline CDR1 reads DFQATT; CDR2 reads SNEGSKA (reference sequence). CDR3 sequence reads: CSATSQANQPQHF. The CDR3 DNA reads TGCAGTGCTACGTCGCAGGCGAATCAGCCCCAGCATTTT.